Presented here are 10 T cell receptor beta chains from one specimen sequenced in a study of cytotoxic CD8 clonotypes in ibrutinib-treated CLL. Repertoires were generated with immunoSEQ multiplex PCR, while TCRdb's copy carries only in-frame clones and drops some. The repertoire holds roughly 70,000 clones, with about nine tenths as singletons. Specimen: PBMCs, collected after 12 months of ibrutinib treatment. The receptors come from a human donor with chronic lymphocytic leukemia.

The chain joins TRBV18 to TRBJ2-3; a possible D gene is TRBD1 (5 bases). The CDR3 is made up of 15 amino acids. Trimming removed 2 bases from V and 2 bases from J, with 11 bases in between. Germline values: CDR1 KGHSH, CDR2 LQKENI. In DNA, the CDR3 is TGTGCCAGCTCACCAATGTCAGGGTTCACAGATACGCAGTATTTT. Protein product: CASSPMSGFTDTQYF.

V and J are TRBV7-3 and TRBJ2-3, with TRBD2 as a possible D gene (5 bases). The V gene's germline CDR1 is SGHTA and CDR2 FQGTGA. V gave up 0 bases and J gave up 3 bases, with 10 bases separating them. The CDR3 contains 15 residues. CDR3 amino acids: CASSLTSGRTDTQYF. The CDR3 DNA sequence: TGTGCCAGCAGCTTAACATCGGGGAGAACAGATACGCAGTATTTT.

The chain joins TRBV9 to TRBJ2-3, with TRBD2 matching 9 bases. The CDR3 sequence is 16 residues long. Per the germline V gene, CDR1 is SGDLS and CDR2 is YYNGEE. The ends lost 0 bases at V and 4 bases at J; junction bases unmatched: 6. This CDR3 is CASSVVGTSSADTQYF. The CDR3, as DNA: TGTGCCAGCAGCGTAGTGGGGACTAGCTCCGCAGATACGCAGTATTTT.

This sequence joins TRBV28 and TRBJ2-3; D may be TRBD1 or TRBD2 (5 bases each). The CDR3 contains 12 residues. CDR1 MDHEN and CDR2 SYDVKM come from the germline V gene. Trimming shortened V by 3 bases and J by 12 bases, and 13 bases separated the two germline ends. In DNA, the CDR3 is TGTGCCAGCAGTTTTCTCGGGGCAAAACAGTATTTT. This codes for CASSFLGAKQYF.

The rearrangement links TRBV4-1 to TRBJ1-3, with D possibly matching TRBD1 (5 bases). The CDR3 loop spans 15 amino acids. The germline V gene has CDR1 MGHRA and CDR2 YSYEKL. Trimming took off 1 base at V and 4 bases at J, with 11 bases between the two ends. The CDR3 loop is CASSQGQDIGNTIYF. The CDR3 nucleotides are TGCGCCAGCAGCCAAGGGCAGGACATAGGAAACACCATATATTTT.

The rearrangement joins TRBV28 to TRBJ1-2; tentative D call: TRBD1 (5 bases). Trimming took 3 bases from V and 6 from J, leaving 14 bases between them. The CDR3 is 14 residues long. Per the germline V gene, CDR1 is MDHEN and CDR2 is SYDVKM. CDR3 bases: TGTGCCAGCAGTTTCCCCAGGGATTACGATGGCTACACCTTC. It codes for CASSFPRDYDGYTF.

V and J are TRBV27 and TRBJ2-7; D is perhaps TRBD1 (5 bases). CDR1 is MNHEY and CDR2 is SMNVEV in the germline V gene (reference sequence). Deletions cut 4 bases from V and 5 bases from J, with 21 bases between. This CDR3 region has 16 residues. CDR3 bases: TGTGCCAGCAGTTCGGCGGACATTCTCAACCGAAACGAGCAGTACTTC. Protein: CASSSADILNRNEQYF.

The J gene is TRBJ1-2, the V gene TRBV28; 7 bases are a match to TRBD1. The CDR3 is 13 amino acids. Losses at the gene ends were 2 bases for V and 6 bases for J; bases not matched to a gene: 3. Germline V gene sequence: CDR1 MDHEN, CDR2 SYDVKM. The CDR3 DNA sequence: TGTGCCAGCAGTTTACACAGGGGCGATGGCTACACCTTC. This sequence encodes CASSLHRGDGYTF.

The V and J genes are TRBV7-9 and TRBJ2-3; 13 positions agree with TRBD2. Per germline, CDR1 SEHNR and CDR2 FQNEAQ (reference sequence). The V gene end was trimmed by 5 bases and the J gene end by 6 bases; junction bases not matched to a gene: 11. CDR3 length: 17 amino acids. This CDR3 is CASSRRGTSGNRDTQYF. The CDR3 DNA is TGTGCCAGCAGCCGAAGAGGGACTAGCGGGAACCGGGATACGCAGTATTTT.

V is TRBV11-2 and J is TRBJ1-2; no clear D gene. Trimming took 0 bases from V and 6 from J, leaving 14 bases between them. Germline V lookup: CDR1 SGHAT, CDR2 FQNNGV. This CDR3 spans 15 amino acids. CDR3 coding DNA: TGTGCCAGCAGCTTAGATGATGGAGAAGTAGATGGCTACACCTTC. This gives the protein CASSLDDGEVDGYTF.